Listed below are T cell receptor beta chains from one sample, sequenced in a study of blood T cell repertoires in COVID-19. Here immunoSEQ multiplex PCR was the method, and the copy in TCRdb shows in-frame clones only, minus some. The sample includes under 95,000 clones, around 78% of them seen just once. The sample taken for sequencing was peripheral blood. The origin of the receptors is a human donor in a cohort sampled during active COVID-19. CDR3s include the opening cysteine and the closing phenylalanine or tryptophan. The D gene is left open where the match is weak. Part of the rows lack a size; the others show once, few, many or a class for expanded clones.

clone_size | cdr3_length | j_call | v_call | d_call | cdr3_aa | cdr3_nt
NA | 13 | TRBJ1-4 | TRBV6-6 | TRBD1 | CASKSGGDEKLFF | TGTGCCAGCAAATCAGGGGGCGACGAAAAACTGTTTTTT
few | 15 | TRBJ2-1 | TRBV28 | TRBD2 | CASSFGGGRGNEQFF | TGTGCCAGCAGTTTCGGGGGGGGCCGGGGCAATGAGCAGTTCTTC
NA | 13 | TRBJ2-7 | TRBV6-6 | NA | CASSPAAPNEQYF | TGTGCCAGCAGTCCGGCGGCACCCAACGAGCAGTACTTC
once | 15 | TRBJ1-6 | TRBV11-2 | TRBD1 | CASSLYRGFNSPLHF | TGTGCCAGCAGCTTGTACAGGGGGTTTAATTCACCCCTCCACTTT
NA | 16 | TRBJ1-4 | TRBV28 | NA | CASSTLAGRGSEKLFF | TGTGCCAGCAGTACCTTGGCGGGGAGGGGTTCTGAAAAACTGTTTTTT
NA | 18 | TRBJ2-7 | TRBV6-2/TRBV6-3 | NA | CASSYQRVTGKLSYEQYF | TGTGCCAGCAGTTACCAACGAGTGACAGGAAAGTTATCCTACGAGCAGTACTTC
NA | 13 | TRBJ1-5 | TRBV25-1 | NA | CASSEPGNQPQHF | TGTGCCAGCAGTGAACCCGGGAATCAGCCCCAGCATTTT
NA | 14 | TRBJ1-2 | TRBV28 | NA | CASHPSGANYGYTF | TGTGCCAGCCACCCTTCCGGGGCTAACTATGGCTACACCTTC
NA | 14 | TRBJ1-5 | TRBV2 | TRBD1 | CASSDRGRVQPQHF | TGTGCCAGCAGTGACAGGGGGCGGGTTCAGCCCCAGCATTTT
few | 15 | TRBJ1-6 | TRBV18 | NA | CASSPEGLGNSPLHF | TGTGCCAGCTCACCAGAGGGACTAGGTAATTCACCCCTCCACTTT
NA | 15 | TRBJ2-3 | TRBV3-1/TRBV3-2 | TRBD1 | CASSSGQGATDTQYF | TGTGCCAGCAGCTCCGGACAGGGGGCCACAGATACGCAGTATTTT
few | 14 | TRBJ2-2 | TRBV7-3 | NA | CASSVIANTGELFF | TGTGCCAGCAGCGTGATAGCGAACACCGGGGAGCTGTTTTTT
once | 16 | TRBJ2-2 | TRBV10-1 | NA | CASSESSGRNTGELFF | TGCGCCAGCAGTGAGTCGTCCGGGAGGAACACCGGGGAGCTGTTTTTT
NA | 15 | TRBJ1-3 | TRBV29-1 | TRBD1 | CSVEDPRGPGNTIYF | TGCAGCGTTGAAGACCCCAGGGGGCCTGGAAACACCATATATTTT
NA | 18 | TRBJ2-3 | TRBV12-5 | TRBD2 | CASGLNLLAGGYTDTQYF | TGTGCTAGTGGTTTGAACCTACTAGCGGGGGGGTACACAGATACGCAGTATTTT
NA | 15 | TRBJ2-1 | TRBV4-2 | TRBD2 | CASSPGLAGRHEQFF | TGTGCCAGCAGCCCTGGTCTAGCGGGGAGGCATGAGCAGTTCTTC
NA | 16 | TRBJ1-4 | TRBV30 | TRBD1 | CAWSVSGDRTGEKLFF | TGTGCCTGGAGTGTAAGCGGGGACAGGACGGGGGAAAAACTGTTTTTT
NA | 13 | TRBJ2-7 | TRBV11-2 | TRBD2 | CASSFSGGYEQYF | TGTGCCAGCAGCTTCTCGGGGGGCTACGAGCAGTACTTC
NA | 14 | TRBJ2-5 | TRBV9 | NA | CASSVDLDQETQYF | TGTGCCAGCAGCGTAGACCTAGACCAAGAGACCCAGTACTTC
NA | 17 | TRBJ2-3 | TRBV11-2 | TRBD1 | CASSDNYEGANTDTQYF | TGTGCCAGCAGCGACAATTATGAGGGGGCTAACACAGATACGCAGTATTTT
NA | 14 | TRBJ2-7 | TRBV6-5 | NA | CASSYRVFPYEQYF | TGTGCCAGCAGTTACCGGGTCTTCCCCTACGAGCAGTACTTC
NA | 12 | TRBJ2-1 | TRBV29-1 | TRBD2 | CSVELAGVEQFF | TGCAGCGTTGAATTAGCGGGAGTTGAGCAGTTCTTC
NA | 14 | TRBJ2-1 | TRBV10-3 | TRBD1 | CAIDGTGTYNEQFF | TGTGCCATTGACGGGACAGGGACTTACAATGAGCAGTTCTTC
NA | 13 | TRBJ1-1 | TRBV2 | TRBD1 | CASVKDRDTEAFF | TGTGCCAGCGTAAAGGACAGGGACACTGAAGCTTTCTTT
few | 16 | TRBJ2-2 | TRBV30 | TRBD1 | CAWSVPGDRGTGELFF | TGTGCCTGGAGTGTACCCGGGGACAGGGGCACCGGGGAGCTGTTTTTT
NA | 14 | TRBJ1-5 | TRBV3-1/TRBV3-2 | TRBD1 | CASSQVDREQPQHF | TGTGCCAGCAGCCAAGTGGACAGGGAACAGCCCCAGCATTTT
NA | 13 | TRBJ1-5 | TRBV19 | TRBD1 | CATRGDGDQPQHF | TGTGCCACCAGGGGGGACGGTGATCAGCCCCAGCATTTT
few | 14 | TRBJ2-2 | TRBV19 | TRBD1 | CASQTQGVSGELFF | TGTGCCAGTCAAACACAGGGGGTATCCGGGGAGCTGTTTTTT
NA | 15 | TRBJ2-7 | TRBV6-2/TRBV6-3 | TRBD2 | CASSLAGAKSYEQYF | TGTGCCAGCAGCTTAGCGGGGGCCAAATCCTACGAGCAGTACTTC
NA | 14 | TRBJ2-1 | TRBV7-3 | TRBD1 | CASSPGGRGNEQFF | TGTGCCAGCAGCCCAGGGGGTAGGGGGAATGAGCAGTTCTTC
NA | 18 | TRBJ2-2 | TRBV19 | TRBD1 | CASSITGTGGRLSGELFF | TGTGCCAGTAGTATTACCGGGACAGGGGGTCGTTTGTCCGGGGAGCTGTTTTTT
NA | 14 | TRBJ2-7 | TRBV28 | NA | CASTRLEVHYEQYF | TGTGCCAGCACAAGACTGGAGGTTCACTACGAGCAGTACTTC
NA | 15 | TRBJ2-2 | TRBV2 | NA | CASSESGVDTGELFF | TGTGCCAGCAGTGAATCGGGAGTGGACACCGGGGAGCTGTTTTTT
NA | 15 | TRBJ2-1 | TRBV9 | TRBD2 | CASSVSGGPGNEQFF | TGTGCCAGCAGCGTTAGCGGGGGGCCGGGCAATGAGCAGTTCTTC
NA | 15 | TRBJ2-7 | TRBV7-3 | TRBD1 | CASSLQGTGDYEQYF | TGTGCCAGCAGCCTCCAGGGGACAGGGGACTACGAGCAGTACTTC
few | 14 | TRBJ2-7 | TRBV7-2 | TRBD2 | CASNPAGSFYEQYF | TGTGCCAGCAACCCAGCGGGGAGCTTTTACGAGCAGTACTTC
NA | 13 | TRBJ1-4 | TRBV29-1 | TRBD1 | CSVVGTGVEKLFF | TGCAGCGTAGTCGGGACAGGGGTAGAAAAACTGTTTTTT
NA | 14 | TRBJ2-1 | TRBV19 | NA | CASTPSGSYNEQFF | TGTGCCAGTACCCCTTCAGGTTCCTACAATGAGCAGTTCTTC
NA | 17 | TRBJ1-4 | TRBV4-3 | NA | CASSQDGQGAGNEKLFF | TGCGCCAGCAGCCAAGATGGGCAGGGCGCCGGTAATGAAAAACTGTTTTTT
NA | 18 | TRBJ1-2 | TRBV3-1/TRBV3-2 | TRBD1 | CASSHVAPGQGSPYGYTF | TGTGCCAGCAGCCATGTAGCCCCGGGACAGGGGTCCCCATATGGCTACACCTTC
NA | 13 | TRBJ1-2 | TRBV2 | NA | CASSVTEGYGYTF | TGTGCCAGCAGTGTTACAGAGGGCTATGGCTACACCTTC
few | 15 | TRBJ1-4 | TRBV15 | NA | CATSRDIQGVEKLFF | TGTGCCACCAGCAGAGATATACAGGGCGTTGAAAAACTGTTTTTT
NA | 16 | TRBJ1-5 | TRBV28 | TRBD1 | CASRVLTGGEHQPQHF | TGTGCCAGCAGAGTCCTAACAGGGGGCGAACACCAGCCCCAGCATTTT
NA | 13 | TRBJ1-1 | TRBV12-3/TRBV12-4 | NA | CASSFRGNTEAFF | TGTGCCAGCAGTTTTCGAGGGAACACTGAAGCTTTCTTT
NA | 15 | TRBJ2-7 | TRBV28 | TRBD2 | CASSLGGLSSYEQYF | TGTGCCAGCAGTTTGGGGGGGTTGAGCTCCTACGAGCAGTACTTC
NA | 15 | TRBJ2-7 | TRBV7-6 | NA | CASSLLQGPSYEQYF | TGTGCCAGCAGCTTACTCCAGGGGCCGTCCTACGAGCAGTACTTC
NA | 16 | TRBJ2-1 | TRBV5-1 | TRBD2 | CASSLTGTSGFNEQFF | TGCGCCAGCAGCTTGACCGGGACTAGCGGGTTCAATGAGCAGTTCTTC
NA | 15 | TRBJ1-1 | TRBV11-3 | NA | CASSPGNRGFSEAFF | TGTGCCAGCAGCCCGGGTAACCGGGGGTTCTCTGAAGCTTTCTTT
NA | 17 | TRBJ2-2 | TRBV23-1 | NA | CASSQSPATKNTGELFF | TGCGCCAGCAGTCAATCGCCCGCCACAAAGAACACCGGGGAGCTGTTTTTT
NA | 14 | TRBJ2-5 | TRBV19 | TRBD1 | CASSPGATGVTQYF | TGTGCCAGTAGTCCTGGGGCGACAGGGGTGACCCAGTACTTC
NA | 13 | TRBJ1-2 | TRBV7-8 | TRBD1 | CASSTTGEIDYTF | TGTGCCAGCAGTACGACAGGGGAAATCGACTACACCTTC